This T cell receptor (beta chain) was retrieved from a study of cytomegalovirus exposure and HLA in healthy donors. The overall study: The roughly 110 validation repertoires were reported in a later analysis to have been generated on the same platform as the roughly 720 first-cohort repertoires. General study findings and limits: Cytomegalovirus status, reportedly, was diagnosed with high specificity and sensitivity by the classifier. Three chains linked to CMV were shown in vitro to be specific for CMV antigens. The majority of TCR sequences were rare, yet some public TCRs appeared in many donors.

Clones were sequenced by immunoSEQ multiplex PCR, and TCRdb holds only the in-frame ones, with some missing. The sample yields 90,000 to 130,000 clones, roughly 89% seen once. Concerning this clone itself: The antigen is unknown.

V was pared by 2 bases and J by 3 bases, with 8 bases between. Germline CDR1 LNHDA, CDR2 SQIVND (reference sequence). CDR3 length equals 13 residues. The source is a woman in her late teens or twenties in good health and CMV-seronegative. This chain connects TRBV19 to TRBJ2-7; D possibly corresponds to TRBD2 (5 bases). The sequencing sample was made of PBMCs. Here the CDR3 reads CASSIMDFYEQYF. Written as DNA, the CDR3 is TGTGCCAGTAGTATAATGGACTTCTACGAGCAGTACTTC.